Shown below are 10 T cell receptor beta chains from a single sample sequenced in a study of blood T cell repertoires in COVID-19. TCRdb's table, derived via immunoSEQ multiplex PCR, lists solely in-frame clones and lacks some. This repertoire shows roughly 220,000 clones, roughly 85% found once; its top ten account for around 2.2%. What was sequenced was peripheral blood. The receptors were sampled from a man aged 25 to 40 who had recovered from COVID-19.

This clone was seen just once. This chain connects TRBV5-4 to TRBJ1-5; 7 nucleotides match TRBD1. The CDR3 contains 15 residues. V lost 3 bases and J lost 3; bases outside the gene matches: 6. Germline V CDR1 and CDR2: SGHNT, YYREEE (reference sequence). This CDR3 reads CASSYSGTVNQPQHF. Here the CDR3 DNA reads TGTGCCAGCAGCTACTCCGGGACAGTCAATCAGCCCCAGCATTTT.

This chain links TRBV5-6 with TRBJ2-2, with a possible D match to TRBD1 (5 bases). The germline V gene has CDR1 SGHDT and CDR2 YYEEEE. V gave up 2 bases and J gave up 1 base, with 6 bases separating them. The CDR3 contains 14 residues. The CDR3 is CASSLTGNTGELFF. The CDR3 coding sequence is TGTGCCAGCAGCTTAACAGGGAACACCGGGGAGCTGTTTTTT.

V is TRBV27 and J is TRBJ2-1; 10 bases align to TRBD2. Germline V gene data show CDR1 as MNHEY and CDR2 as SMNVEV (reference sequence). This CDR3 comprises 21 residues. V shed 6 bases and J 2 bases; nucleotides not matched to a gene: 22. In DNA, the CDR3 is TGTGCCAGCAGGTCCTCCAAGGAGCGGGGGGGCCGGATTTATGCCTACAATGAGCAGTTCTTC. Amino acids: CASRSSKERGGRIYAYNEQFF.

The gene calls are TRBV4-2 and TRBJ1-4; D is perhaps TRBD1 (6 bases). In germline, CDR1 is LGHNA, CDR2 YNFKEQ. Trimming took 3 bases from V and 0 from J, leaving 11 bases between them. The CDR3 spans 16 residues. The CDR3 spells CASSQRTDTTNEKLFF. The DNA of the CDR3 is TGTGCCAGCAGCCAGAGGACAGACACAACTAATGAAAAACTGTTTTTT.

Here the CDR3 reads CASSLSSTSGDSYNEQFF. CDR3 nucleotide sequence: TGTGCCAGCAGCTTATCCTCGACTAGCGGGGACTCCTACAATGAGCAGTTCTTC. The chain joins TRBV11-2 to TRBJ2-1; 11 bases map to TRBD2. With 2 bases clipped from V and 0 bases from J, the junction kept 6 bases outside the gene matches. Germline assignment: CDR1 SGHAT and CDR2 FQNNGV. This CDR3 contains 18 residues.

This clone was seen only a few times. This chain uses TRBV16 with TRBJ2-1; TRBD2 might be the D (7 bases). V lost 0 bases and J lost 9, with 12 bases in between. Germline V gives CDR1 KGHSY, CDR2 FQNENV. This CDR3 region has 14 residues. CDR3 coding DNA: TGTGCCAGCAGCCAATCGGGAGGGGGGGCTGAGCAGTTCTTC. Residues: CASSQSGGGAEQFF.

This clone was recorded at least ten times. J is TRBJ1-1 and V is TRBV29-1, with D possibly being TRBD1 (5 bases). The germline V gene has CDR1 SQVTM and CDR2 ANQGSEA. The CDR3 consists of 15 residues. Trimming shortened V by 0 bases and J by 4 bases, and 15 bases separated the two germline ends. The CDR3 spells CSVEDQGRFITEAFF. CDR3 DNA sequence: TGCAGCGTTGAAGACCAGGGAAGGTTTATCACTGAAGCTTTCTTT.

This chain links TRBV15 with TRBJ1-5, with a tentative D call TRBD1 (6 bases). The germline V gene has CDR1 LNHNV and CDR2 YYDKDF (reference sequence). V was cut by 2 bases and J by 7 bases, with 12 bases left in between. This CDR3 has 14 amino acids. The CDR3 DNA follows: TGTGCCACCAGCAGACCACAGGGTATCCAGCCCCAGCATTTT. It specifies CATSRPQGIQPQHF.

The chain carries TRBV5-1 and TRBJ2-7, with 7 bases fitting TRBD1. V shed 7 bases and J 3 bases; nucleotides not matched to a gene: 10. This CDR3 has 14 amino acids. Germline lookup yields CDR1 SGHRS and CDR2 YFSETQ. The CDR3 loop reads CASSPVGTDYEQYF. CDR3 nucleotide sequence: TGCGCCAGCTCACCAGTCGGGACAGACTACGAGCAGTACTTC.

This chain joins TRBV7-2 and TRBJ2-1; TRBD2 matches 8 bases. Unmatched junction bases numbered 7, after V lost 6 bases and J lost 3 bases. This CDR3 has 15 amino acids. Germline CDR1 and CDR2: SGHTA and FQGNSA. The CDR3 sequence: CASSYQRGGYNEQFF. CDR3 nucleotide sequence: TGTGCCAGCAGTTACCAACGGGGGGGCTACAATGAGCAGTTCTTC.